Presented here are 4 T cell receptor beta chains from one specimen sequenced in a study of shared clonotypes between healthy human individuals. Naive CD8 populations comprised CD45RO-negative cells positively selected for CCR7, excluding terminally differentiated effector memory CD45RA+ cells. The data were produced by immunoSEQ multiplex PCR, yet TCRdb's version contains in-frame clones alone and is incomplete. The sample lists hundreds of thousands of clones, about 91% occurring once. The sample comprised naive CD8+ T cells sorted from blood. These receptors were taken from a man under 40 in good health.

The rearrangement joins TRBV29-1 to TRBJ1-2, with TRBD1 matching over 8 bases. Trimming took 8 bases from V and 4 from J; bases not matched to a gene: 12. The germline V gene has CDR1 SQVTM and CDR2 ANQGSEA. This CDR3 region has 14 residues. In DNA, the CDR3 is TGCAGCTCCATCTCAGGGGGCGCGAGCTATGGCTACACCTTC. It is translated as CSSISGGASYGYTF.

The V gene is TRBV5-1, the J gene TRBJ1-2, with 10 positions matching TRBD1. The length of the CDR3 is 15 residues. Per germline, CDR1 SGHRS and CDR2 YFSETQ. Trimming at V came to 4 bases and at J to 4 bases, leaving 7 bases not matched to a gene. The CDR3 loop reads CASSPGTGAAYGYTF. Written as DNA, the CDR3 is TGCGCCAGCAGCCCAGGGACAGGGGCGGCCTATGGCTACACCTTC.

CDR3 in DNA: TGTGCCCTCGATGGGGGACAGGGGGGATCCTACAATGAGCAGTTCTTC. It is translated as CALDGGQGGSYNEQFF. The chain links TRBV7-9 to TRBJ2-1; 11 nucleotides match TRBD1. After removal of 11 bases from V and 1 base from J, the junction contained 10 bases not matched to a gene. The length of the CDR3 is 16 residues. Germline V gene data show CDR1 as SEHNR and CDR2 as FQNEAQ (reference sequence).

The genes are TRBV19 and TRBJ1-5; no definite D call. V dropped 11 bases and J dropped 0 bases, with 8 bases sitting between them. This CDR3 comprises 12 residues. The V gene's germline CDR1 is LNHDA and CDR2 SQIVND (reference sequence). CDR3 sequence: CASRVSNQPQHF. In DNA, the CDR3 is TGTGCCTCTAGGGTTAGCAATCAGCCCCAGCATTTT.